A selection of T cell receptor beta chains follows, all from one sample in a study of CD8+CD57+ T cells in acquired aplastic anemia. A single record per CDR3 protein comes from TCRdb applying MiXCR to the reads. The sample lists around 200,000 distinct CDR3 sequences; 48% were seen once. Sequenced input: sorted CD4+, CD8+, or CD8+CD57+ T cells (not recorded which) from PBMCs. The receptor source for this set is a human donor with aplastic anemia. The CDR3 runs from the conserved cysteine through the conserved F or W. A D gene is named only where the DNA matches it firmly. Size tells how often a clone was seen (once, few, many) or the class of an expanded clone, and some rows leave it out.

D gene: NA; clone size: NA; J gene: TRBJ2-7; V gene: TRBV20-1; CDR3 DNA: TGCAGTGCAATAAGTCGCGAACGGAGCTTTAGCTACGAGCAGTACTTC; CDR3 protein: CSAISRERSFSYEQYF
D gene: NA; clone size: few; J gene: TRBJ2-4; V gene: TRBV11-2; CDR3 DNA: TGTGCCAGCAGCTTGGTACAGGGCGTAGCCAAAAACATTCAGTACTTC; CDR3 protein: CASSLVQGVAKNIQYF
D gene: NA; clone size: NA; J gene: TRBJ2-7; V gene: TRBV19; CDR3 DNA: TGTGCCAGTAGTAAGCCTACCTCCCTACAGCAGTACTTC; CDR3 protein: CASSKPTSLQQYF
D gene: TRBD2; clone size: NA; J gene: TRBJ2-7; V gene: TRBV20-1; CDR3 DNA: TGCAGTGCTAGACCCCCGTCCGGGACTAGCGGCTACGAGCAGTACTTC; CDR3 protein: CSARPPSGTSGYEQYF
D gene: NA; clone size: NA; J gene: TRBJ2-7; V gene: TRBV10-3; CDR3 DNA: TGTGCCATCGGGAAGTACGAGCAGTACTTC; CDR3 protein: CAIGKYEQYF
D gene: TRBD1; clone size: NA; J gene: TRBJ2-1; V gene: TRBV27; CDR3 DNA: TGTGCCAGCTTCAAACAGGGGACAGGGAACTACAATGAGCAGTTCTTC; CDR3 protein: CASFKQGTGNYNEQFF
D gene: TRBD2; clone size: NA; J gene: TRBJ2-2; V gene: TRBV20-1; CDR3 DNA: TGCAGTGCTTTTAGCGGGGGGACGTATACCGGGGAGCTGTTTTTT; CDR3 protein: CSAFSGGTYTGELFF
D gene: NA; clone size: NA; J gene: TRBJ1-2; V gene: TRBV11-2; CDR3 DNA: TGTGCCAACAGCCGTGGGAGGGGGGCGGATGGCTACACCTTC; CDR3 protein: CANSRGRGADGYTF
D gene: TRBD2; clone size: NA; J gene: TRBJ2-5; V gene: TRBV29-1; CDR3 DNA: TGCAGCGTTTGGGGGAGGGCAGAGACCCAGTACTTC; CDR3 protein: CSVWGRAETQYF
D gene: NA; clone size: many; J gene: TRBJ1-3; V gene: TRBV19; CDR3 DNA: TGTGCCAGTAGTGACCGGGACAAGAGGGGTAACACCATATATTTT; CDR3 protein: CASSDRDKRGNTIYF
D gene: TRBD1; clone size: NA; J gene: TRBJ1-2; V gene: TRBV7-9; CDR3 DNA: TGTGCCAGCAGCTCCCGGACAGGGGAGGACTATGGCTACACCTTC; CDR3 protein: CASSSRTGEDYGYTF
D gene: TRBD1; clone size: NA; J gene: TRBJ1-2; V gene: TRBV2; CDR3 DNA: TGTGCCAGCAGTGTGGGGACAGGGGGCTACTATGGCTACACCTTC; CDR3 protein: CASSVGTGGYYGYTF
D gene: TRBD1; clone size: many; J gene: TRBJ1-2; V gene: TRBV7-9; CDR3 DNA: TGTGCCAGCAGTCCGGGGGGGACAGGGGCCAAAAACTATGGCTACACCTTC; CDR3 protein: CASSPGGTGAKNYGYTF
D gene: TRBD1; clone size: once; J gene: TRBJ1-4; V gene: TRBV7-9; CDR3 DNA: TGTGCCAGCAGCCTCGGGGACAGTCTCAATGAAAAACTGTTTTTT; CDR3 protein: CASSLGDSLNEKLFF
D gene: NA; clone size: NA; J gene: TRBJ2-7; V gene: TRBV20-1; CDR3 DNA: TGCAGTGCTCCCAACTCGTCCCTTTACGAGCAGTACTTC; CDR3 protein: CSAPNSSLYEQYF
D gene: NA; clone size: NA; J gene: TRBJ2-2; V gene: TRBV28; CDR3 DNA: TGTGCCAGCAGTTTATTAGGGACAAGGCCCCCCACCGGGGAGCTGTTTTTT; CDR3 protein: CASSLLGTRPPTGELFF
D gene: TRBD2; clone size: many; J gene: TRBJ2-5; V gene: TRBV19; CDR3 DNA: TGTGCCAGTAGTGGTATGGCTAGCGGGGAAGAGACCCAGTACTTC; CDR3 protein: CASSGMASGEETQYF
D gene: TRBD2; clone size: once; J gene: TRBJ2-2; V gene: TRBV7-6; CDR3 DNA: TGTGCCAGCAGCTTAGCGGGGGGGTGGATCGGGGAGCTGTTTTTT; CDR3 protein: CASSLAGGWIGELFF
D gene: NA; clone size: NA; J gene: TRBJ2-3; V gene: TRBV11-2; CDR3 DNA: TGTGCCATAGGTGGGGGGAAGGGCACAGATACGCAGTATTTT; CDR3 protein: CAIGGGKGTDTQYF
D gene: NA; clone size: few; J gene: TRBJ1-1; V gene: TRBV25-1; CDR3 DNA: TGTGCCAGCAGTGAGGTGGGGAACACTGAAGCTTTCTTT; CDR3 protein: CASSEVGNTEAFF
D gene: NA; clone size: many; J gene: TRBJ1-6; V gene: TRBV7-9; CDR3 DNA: TGTGCCAGCAGCCGCGGGGATTCACCCCTCCACTTT; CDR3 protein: CASSRGDSPLHF
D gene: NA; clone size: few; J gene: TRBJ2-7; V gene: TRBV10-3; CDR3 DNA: TGTGCCATCAGTGAGTCGGTAGGGGGAGAGCAGTACTTC; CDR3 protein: CAISESVGGEQYF
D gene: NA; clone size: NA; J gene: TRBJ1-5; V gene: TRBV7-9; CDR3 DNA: TGTGCCAGCAGCCTGGCGGTAGATCAGCCCCAGCATTTT; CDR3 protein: CASSLAVDQPQHF
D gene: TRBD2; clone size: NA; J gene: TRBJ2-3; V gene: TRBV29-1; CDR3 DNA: TGCAGCGTTGTTGGTACTAGCGGGAGCACAGATACGCAGTATTTT; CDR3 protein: CSVVGTSGSTDTQYF
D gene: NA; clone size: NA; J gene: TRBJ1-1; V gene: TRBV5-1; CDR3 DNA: TGCGCCAGCATAGGACAGAAAAACACTGAAGCTTTCTTT; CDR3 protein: CASIGQKNTEAFF
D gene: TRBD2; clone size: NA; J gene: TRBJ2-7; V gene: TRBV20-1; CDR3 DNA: TGCAGTGCTAGGTCAGGACTAGTTCGCGAGCAGTACTTC; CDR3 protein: CSARSGLVREQYF
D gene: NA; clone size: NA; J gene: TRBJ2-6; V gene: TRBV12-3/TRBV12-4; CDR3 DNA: TGTGCCAGCAGTTCACAAGACTCTGGGGCCAACGTCCTGACTTTC; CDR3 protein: CASSSQDSGANVLTF
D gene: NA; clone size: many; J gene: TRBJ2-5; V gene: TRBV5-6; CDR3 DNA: TGTGCCAGCAGCTTACTGGAAGGGATTGAGACCCAGTACTTC; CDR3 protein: CASSLLEGIETQYF
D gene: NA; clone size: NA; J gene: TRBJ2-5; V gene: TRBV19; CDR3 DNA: TGTGCCAGTAGTTCGGCTACGTGGGCGACCCAGTACTTC; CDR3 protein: CASSSATWATQYF
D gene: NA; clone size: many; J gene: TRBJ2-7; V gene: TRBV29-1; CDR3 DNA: TGCAGCGTTGTTTGGGCAGTTGGGATTATTAGCGACGAGCAGTACTTC; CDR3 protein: CSVVWAVGIISDEQYF
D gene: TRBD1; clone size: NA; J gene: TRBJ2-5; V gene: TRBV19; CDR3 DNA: TGTGCCAGTAGTATAGGACGACAGGGCCAAGAGACCCAGTACTTC; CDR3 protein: CASSIGRQGQETQYF
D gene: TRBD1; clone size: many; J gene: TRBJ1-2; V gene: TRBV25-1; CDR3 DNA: TGTGCCAGCCGCGGACAGGGACTTAACTATGGCTACACCTTC; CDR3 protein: CASRGQGLNYGYTF
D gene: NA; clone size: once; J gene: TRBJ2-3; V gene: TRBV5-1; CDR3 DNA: TGCGCCAGCAGCTTGAGGGACCCAACAGATACGCAGTATTTT; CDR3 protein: CASSLRDPTDTQYF
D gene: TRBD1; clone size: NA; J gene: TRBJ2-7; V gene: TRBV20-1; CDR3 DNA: TGCAGTGCCCCTGGGGGGGGACAGGGTAATCCCGAGCAGTACTTC; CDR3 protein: CSAPGGGQGNPEQYF
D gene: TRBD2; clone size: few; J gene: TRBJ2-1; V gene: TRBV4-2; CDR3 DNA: TGTGCCAGCAGCCCCGATCAGCGGGGGTACAATGAGCAGTTCTTC; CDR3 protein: CASSPDQRGYNEQFF
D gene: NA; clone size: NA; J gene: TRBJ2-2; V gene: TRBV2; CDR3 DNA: TGTGCCAGCAGTGTAGGGACCAATCTTCCCGGGGGGCTGTTTTTT; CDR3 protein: CASSVGTNLPGGLFF
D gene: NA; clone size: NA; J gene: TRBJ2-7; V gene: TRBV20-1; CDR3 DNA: TGCAGTGCAAGGGGACGGTCCTACGAGCAGTACTTC; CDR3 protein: CSARGRSYEQYF
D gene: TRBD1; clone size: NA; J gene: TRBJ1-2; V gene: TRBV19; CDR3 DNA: TGTGCCAGTAGTACTGACCGGGACAGGGATTATGGCTACACCTTC; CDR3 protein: CASSTDRDRDYGYTF
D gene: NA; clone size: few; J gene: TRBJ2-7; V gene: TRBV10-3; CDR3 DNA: TGTGCCATCAGTGAGTCGCGATCAGTTCCGGTAGGCGAGCAGTACTTC; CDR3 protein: CAISESRSVPVGEQYF
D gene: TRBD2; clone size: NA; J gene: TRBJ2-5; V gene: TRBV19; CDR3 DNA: TGTGCCAGTCGGAGTAGCGGGACGGAGACCCAGTACTTC; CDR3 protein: CASRSSGTETQYF
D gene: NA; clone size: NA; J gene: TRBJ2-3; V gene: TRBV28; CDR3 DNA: TGTGCCAGCAGTCCGACGGCCCTCACAGATACGCAGTATTTT; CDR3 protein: CASSPTALTDTQYF
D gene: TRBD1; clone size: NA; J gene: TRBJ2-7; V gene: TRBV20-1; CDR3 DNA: TGCAGTGCTGAGACAGGGCAATACGAGCAGTACTTC; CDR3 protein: CSAETGQYEQYF
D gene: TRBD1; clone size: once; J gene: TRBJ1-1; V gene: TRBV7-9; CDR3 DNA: TGTGCCAGCAGCGAAAGGGAACAGGGGGCGCGAGCTTTCTTT; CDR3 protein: CASSEREQGARAFF
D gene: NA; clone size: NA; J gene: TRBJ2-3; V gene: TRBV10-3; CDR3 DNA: TGTGCCAGCAGTCTGGACTGGGGCACAGATACGCAGTATTTT; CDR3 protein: CASSLDWGTDTQYF
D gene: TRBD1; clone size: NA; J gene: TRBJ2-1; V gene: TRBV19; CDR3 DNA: TGTGCCAGTGCCGAAGGGACAGGCATTAACAATGAGCAGTTCTTC; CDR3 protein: CASAEGTGINNEQFF
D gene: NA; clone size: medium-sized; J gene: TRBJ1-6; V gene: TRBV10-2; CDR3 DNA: TGCGCCAGCAGTGAACAGGGAAATAATTCACCCCTCCACTTT; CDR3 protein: CASSEQGNNSPLHF
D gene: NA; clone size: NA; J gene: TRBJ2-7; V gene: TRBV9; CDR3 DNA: TGTGCCAGCAGCGTAGGTCAGGACCTCTACGAGCAGTACTTC; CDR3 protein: CASSVGQDLYEQYF
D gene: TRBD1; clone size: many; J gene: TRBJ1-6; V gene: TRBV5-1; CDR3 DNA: TGCGCCAGCAGCCAGGGACAGAGCTCCTATAATTCACCCCTCCACTTT; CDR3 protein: CASSQGQSSYNSPLHF
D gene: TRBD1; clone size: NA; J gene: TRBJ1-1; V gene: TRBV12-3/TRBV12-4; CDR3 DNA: TGTGCCAGCAGTCCCGGACAGGGGAGAGCTTTCTTT; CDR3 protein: CASSPGQGRAFF
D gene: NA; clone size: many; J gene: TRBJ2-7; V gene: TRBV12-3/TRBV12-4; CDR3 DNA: TGTGCCAGCAGAAAGGGACAAAAATTCTCCTACGAGCAGTACTTC; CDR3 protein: CASRKGQKFSYEQYF
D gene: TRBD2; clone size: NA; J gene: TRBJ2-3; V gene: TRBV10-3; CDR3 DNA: TGTGCCATCAGAGGACTAGCGGGGGGTCCTAGGACAGATACGCAGTATTTT; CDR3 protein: CAIRGLAGGPRTDTQYF
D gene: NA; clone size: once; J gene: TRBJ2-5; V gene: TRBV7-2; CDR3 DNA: TGTGCCAGCAGGGACCCGGCCCAAGAGACCCAGTACTTC; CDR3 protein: CASRDPAQETQYF
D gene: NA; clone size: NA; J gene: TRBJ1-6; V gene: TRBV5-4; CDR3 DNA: TGTGCCAGCAGCTTCCAGGGAGACTATAATTCACCCCTCCACTTT; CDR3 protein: CASSFQGDYNSPLHF
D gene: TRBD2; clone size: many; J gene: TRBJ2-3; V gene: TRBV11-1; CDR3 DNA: TGTGCCAGCAGCTTCGGTAGTGCACTAGCGGGGGGGCCGGGGTTAGGTACGCAGTATTTT; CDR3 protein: CASSFGSALAGGPGLGTQYF
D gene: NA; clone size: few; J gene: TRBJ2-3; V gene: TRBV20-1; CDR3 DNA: TGCAGTGCCCCAGACGGGTCGACGGCAGATACGCAGTATTTT; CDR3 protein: CSAPDGSTADTQYF
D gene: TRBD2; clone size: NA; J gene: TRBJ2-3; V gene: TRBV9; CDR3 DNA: TGTGCCAGCAGCGTAGGAATAGCGGGGGGGCTGGATACGCAGTATTTT; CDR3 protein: CASSVGIAGGLDTQYF
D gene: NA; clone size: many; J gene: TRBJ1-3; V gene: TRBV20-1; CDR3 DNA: TGCAGTGCTAGCGCCGGGGGATTCTCTGGAAACACCATATATTTT; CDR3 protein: CSASAGGFSGNTIYF
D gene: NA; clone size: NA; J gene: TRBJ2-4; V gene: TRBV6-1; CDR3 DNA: TGTGCCAGCATGTCCTCTGGCCCGGCGCTTCAGTACTTC; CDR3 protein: CASMSSGPALQYF
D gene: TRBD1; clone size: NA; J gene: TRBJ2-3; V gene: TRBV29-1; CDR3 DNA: TGCAGCGTTGCGCGACAGGGAAACACAGATACGCAGTATTTT; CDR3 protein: CSVARQGNTDTQYF
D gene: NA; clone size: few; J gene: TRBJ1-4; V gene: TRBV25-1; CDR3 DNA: TGTGCCAGCCCTAGACGGGAGAGTGAAAAACTGTTTTTT; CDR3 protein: CASPRRESEKLFF